Listed here are 5 T cell receptor beta chains from one sample, sequenced in a study of CD8 T cells in ankylosing spondylitis. Findings and limits, study-wide: Blood from ankylosing spondylitis patients appeared to carry a characteristic eight-variant TCR beta motif.

Each CDR3 protein is one row after TCRdb ran MiXCR on the 5' RACE reads. The data show just under 550,000 distinct CDR3 sequences, about 12% seen once. Antigen specificity for these receptors is unknown. The sequenced material came from blood, either unsorted or a sorted T cell fraction (not recorded which). The origin of the receptors is a male donor with ankylosing spondylitis.

At least ten counts were recorded for this clonotype. This chain joins TRBV3-1 and TRBJ2-7; 8 nucleotides align to TRBD1. This CDR3 region has 13 residues. CDR1 and CDR2 (germline): LGHDT, YNNKEL (reference sequence). V dropped 5 bases and J dropped 5; count of bases not matched to a gene: 5. The CDR3 protein is CASSGTGDDEQYF. The CDR3 nucleotides are TGTGCCAGCAGCGGGACAGGTGACGACGAGCAGTACTTC.

This clonotype occurred a few times. The rearrangement joins TRBV5-5 to TRBJ1-2, with a tentative D call TRBD1 (5 bases). Germline CDR1 is SGHKS and CDR2 is YYEKEE (reference sequence). V was cut by 4 bases and J by 7 bases, with 14 bases left in between. This CDR3 contains 13 residues. Here the CDR3 reads CASSLGGLTGYTF. CDR3 DNA: TGTGCCAGCAGCCTGGGGGGTCTCACTGGCTACACCTTC. The complete variable domain, with remaining parts taken from reference TRBV5-5 and TRBJ1-2, reads DAGVTQSPTHLIKTRGQQVTLRCSPISGHKSVSWYQQVLGQGPQFIFQYYEKEERGRGNFPDRFSARQFPNYSSELNVNALLLGDSALYLCASSLGGLTGYTFGSGTRLTVV.

This chain uses TRBV5-6 with TRBJ1-5; no clear D. Germline V CDR1 and CDR2: SGHDT, YYEEEE. The CDR3 contains 18 residues. Trimming cost V 0 bases and J 1 base, with 17 bases left between them. The DNA for the CDR3 is TGTGCCAGCAGCTTGGCTCGGGGATCGGGATTAAGCAATCAGCCCCAGCATTTT. It specifies CASSLARGSGLSNQPQHF. Full variable domain (outside the CDR3, taken from reference TRBV5-6 and TRBJ1-5): DAGVTQSPTHLIKTRGQQVTLRCSPKSGHDTVSWYQQALGQGPQFIFQYYEEEERQRGNFPDRFSGHQFPNYSSELNVNALLLGDSALYLCASSLARGSGLSNQPQHFGDGTRLSIL.

This clonotype was detected only a few times. V usage is TRBV15 and J usage is TRBJ2-3; perhaps TRBD2 as D (5 bases). V dropped 0 bases and J dropped 0 bases, with 7 bases sitting between them. CDR3 size: 15 residues. CDR1 and CDR2 (germline): LNHNV, YYDKDF (reference sequence). In nucleotides, the CDR3 is TGTGCCACCAGCAGAGATGCGGGCAGCACAGATACGCAGTATTTT. Residues: CATSRDAGSTDTQYF. Full variable domain (remainder filled in from reference TRBV15 and TRBJ2-3): DAMVIQNPRYQVTQFGKPVTLSCSQTLNHNVMYWYQQKSSQAPKLLFHYYDKDFNNEADTPDNFQSRRPNTSFCFLDIRSPGLGDTAMYLCATSRDAGSTDTQYFGPGTRLTVL.

This chain links TRBV27 with TRBJ1-5, with a tentative D call TRBD1 (6 bases). V was trimmed by 3 bases and J by 8 bases, leaving 14 bases between them. CDR3 length equals 14 residues. Germline assignment: CDR1 MNHEY and CDR2 SMNVEV (reference sequence). CDR3 nucleotide sequence: TGTGCCAGCAGTTTCTGGGGGGCTAATAAGCCCCAGCATTTT. It codes for CASSFWGANKPQHF.